The entry below gives a single T cell receptor (beta chain) sequence along with its context. The entry originates in a study of cytotoxic CD8 clonotypes in ibrutinib-treated CLL. Germline values: CDR1 SQVTM, CDR2 ANQGSEA. The CDR3 contains 14 residues. Between the trimmed V and J ends, which lost 1 base and 4 bases, there was a span of 11 bases. The repertoire was sequenced with immunoSEQ multiplex PCR; TCRdb's copy has only in-frame clones and lacks some. The sample contains 33,000 or so clones, 49% of which appear only once. Material: PBMCs, obtained before ibrutinib treatment. This receptor was identified in a human donor with chronic lymphocytic leukemia. The chain links TRBV29-1 to TRBJ2-1; D perhaps matches TRBD2 (5 bases). The CDR3, as DNA: TGCAGCGTTGAAGGAGGGCTCCTTTACAATGAGCAGTTCTTC. Translated: CSVEGGLLYNEQFF.